This entry lists 21 T cell receptor beta chains sequenced from one sample in a study of control samples from healthy donors and cancer patients. Here immunoSEQ multiplex PCR was the method, and the copy in TCRdb shows in-frame clones only, minus some. Here the sample spans more than 70,000 clones, around 93% being singletons. The specimen was blood. These receptors were obtained from a woman in her twenties or thirties in good health.

The gene calls are TRBV30 and TRBJ1-6, with D possibly TRBD1 on 6 matching bases. Germline V gives CDR1 GTSNPN, CDR2 SVGIG (reference sequence). The CDR3 contains 15 residues. With 2 bases removed from V and 9 bases from J, the gap between germline ends came to 17 bases. CDR3 sequence reads: CAWSTQAGVTSPLHF. CDR3 coding DNA: TGTGCCTGGAGTACCCAGGCAGGGGTTACTTCACCCCTCCACTTT.

The V gene is TRBV10-3, the J gene TRBJ1-1; D is undetermined. The CDR3 is made up of 13 amino acids. The V end lost 6 bases, the J end lost 0 bases, and 8 bases lay between the germline ends. Germline V gives CDR1 ENHRY, CDR2 SYGVKD. CDR3 in amino acids: CAISGEVNTEAFF. Written as DNA, the CDR3 is TGTGCCATCAGCGGGGAGGTGAACACTGAAGCTTTCTTT.

The gene calls are TRBV12-3 or TRBV12-4 and TRBJ1-2; D is possibly TRBD1 (5 bases). The V end was cut by 7 bases, the J end by 4 bases, with 13 bases between. The CDR3 contains 13 residues. The CDR3 reads CASNLGDGYGYTF. As DNA, the CDR3 is TGTGCCAGCAATTTGGGGGACGGCTATGGCTACACCTTC.

V gene TRBV18 combines with J gene TRBJ1-2, with 7 bases identical to TRBD1. The germline CDR1 and CDR2 sequences are KGHSH and LQKENI. This CDR3 spans 15 amino acids. Losses at the gene ends were 3 bases for V and 7 bases for J; bases not matched to a gene: 11. The CDR3 coding sequence is TGTGCCAGCTCACCTCTGGAGGGGGCGAAAAGTGGCTACACCTTC. It codes for CASSPLEGAKSGYTF.

This clone was observed a single time. One end of the junction varies from germline; a read error may be responsible. The CDR3 is CASKGIQAPDDFF. The CDR3 nucleotides are TGCGCCAGCAAGGGAATTCAAGCCCCTGACGATTTCTTC. This chain links TRBV10-2 with TRBJ1-2; the D is unclear. CDR1 WSHSY and CDR2 SAAADI come from the germline V gene. The CDR3 is 13 residues long.

The V gene is TRBV19, the J gene TRBJ1-2; 9 bases match TRBD1. CDR3 size: 14 residues. Trimming took 4 bases from V and 8 from J; bases not matched to a gene: 8. The germline V gene has CDR1 LNHDA and CDR2 SQIVND (reference sequence). The CDR3 loop reads CASSTTGGIRGYTF. As DNA, the CDR3 is TGTGCCAGTAGTACCACAGGGGGCATACGGGGCTACACCTTC.

The chain is built from TRBV7-9 and TRBJ2-1, with 11 bases identical to TRBD2. The junction had 14 bases not matched to a gene; V was cut back by 5 bases and J by 2 bases. Germline CDR1 reads SEHNR; CDR2 reads FQNEAQ (reference sequence). The length of the CDR3 is 19 residues. This chain's CDR3 is CASSPVSSGGAWTYNEQFF. The CDR3 DNA follows: TGTGCCAGCAGCCCCGTGAGTAGCGGGGGGGCCTGGACCTACAATGAGCAGTTCTTC.

The genes are TRBV11-2 and TRBJ1-3, with D perhaps TRBD1 (6 bases). CDR1 and CDR2 (germline): SGHAT, FQNNGV. V dropped 4 bases and J dropped 0 bases, with 7 bases sitting between them. The CDR3 has 14 residues. DNA for the CDR3: TGTGCCAGCAGCTGGACAGACTCTGGAAACACCATATATTTT. The encoded protein is CASSWTDSGNTIYF. The variable domain in full, completed from reference TRBV11-2 and TRBJ1-3, reads EAGVAQSPRYKIIEKRQSVAFWCNPISGHATLYWYQQILGQGPKLLIQFQNNGVVDDSQLPKDRFSAERLKGVDSTLKIQPAKLEDSAVYLCASSWTDSGNTIYFGEGSWLTVV.

The CDR3 DNA sequence: TGTGCCAGTACCGACAGGGACACTGAAGCTTTCTTT. This sequence encodes CASTDRDTEAFF. This chain links TRBV19 with TRBJ1-1, with 7 positions matching TRBD1. There are 12 residues in the CDR3. CDR1 and CDR2 (germline): LNHDA, SQIVND (reference sequence). V shed 7 bases, J shed 3 bases, and the junction held 2 bases outside the gene matches.

The gene calls are TRBV7-9 and TRBJ1-1; no reliable D call. The CDR3 spans 13 residues. V was pared by 7 bases and J by 8 bases, with 17 bases between. Germline V gives CDR1 SEHNR, CDR2 FQNEAQ (reference sequence). The CDR3: CASTQREGDEAFF. The CDR3 coding sequence is TGTGCCAGCACCCAAAGGGAAGGAGACGAAGCTTTCTTT.

The chain joins TRBV4-2 to TRBJ2-5; D might be TRBD1 or TRBD2, each matching 6 bases. The V end lost 0 bases, the J end lost 0 bases, and 11 bases lay between the germline ends. CDR3 length equals 16 residues. CDR1 is LGHNA, CDR2 YNFKEQ, per germline. CDR3 coding DNA: TGTGCCAGCAGCCAAGACGGAGGGGGAGACCAAGAGACCCAGTACTTC. Amino acids: CASSQDGGGDQETQYF.

The chain employs TRBV28 and TRBJ1-1; 7 bases are shared with TRBD1. V lost 7 bases to trimming and J lost 6 bases; unmatched junction nucleotides: 20. This CDR3 is 17 amino acids long. The germline V gene encodes CDR1 MDHEN and CDR2 SYDVKM. The CDR3 loop is CASTQGGAGLFAAEAFF. The CDR3 coding sequence is TGTGCCAGCACTCAAGGGGGCGCAGGGTTATTTGCAGCTGAAGCTTTCTTT.

The chain employs TRBV19 and TRBJ1-5; D perhaps matches TRBD1 (6 bases). The V end lost 5 bases, the J end lost 2 bases, and 13 bases lay between the germline ends. The CDR3 consists of 15 residues. Germline V gene sequence: CDR1 LNHDA, CDR2 SQIVND (reference sequence). CDR3: CASSSTGGGNQPQHF. The CDR3 DNA reads TGTGCCAGTAGTTCGACAGGCGGGGGCAATCAGCCCCAGCATTTT.

This chain joins TRBV15 and TRBJ2-1; the match to TRBD1 covers 11 bases. This CDR3 has 15 residues. V trimming: 4 bases; J trimming: 6 bases; junction bases outside the gene matches: 5. The V gene's germline CDR1 is LNHNV and CDR2 YYDKDF (reference sequence). The CDR3 DNA reads TGTGCCACCAGCATTAGGGACAGGGGGGTCAATGAGCAGTTCTTC. Translating it yields CATSIRDRGVNEQFF.

This chain connects TRBV6-5 to TRBJ1-4, with 10 bases fitting TRBD1. This CDR3 has 15 residues. The ends lost 6 bases at V and 5 bases at J; junction bases unmatched: 6. Germline V lookup: CDR1 MNHEY, CDR2 SVGAGI. The CDR3 DNA reads TGTGCCAGCAGCAGACCGGGACAGGGGAATGAAAAACTGTTTTTT. Translation gives CASSRPGQGNEKLFF.

The chain is built from TRBV29-1 and TRBJ1-4, with D perhaps matching TRBD1 (6 bases). The CDR3 runs 13 residues. Germline V gives CDR1 SQVTM, CDR2 ANQGSEA. Trimming stripped 4 bases from V and 2 bases from J, with 8 bases between. As DNA, the CDR3 is TGCAGCGTTGGGAGGGGGACTAATGAAAAACTGTTTTTT. Protein product: CSVGRGTNEKLFF.

J is TRBJ1-1 and V is TRBV5-4, with 12 positions matching TRBD1. Germline values: CDR1 SGHNT, CDR2 YYREEE (reference sequence). The V segment lost 5 bases and the J segment 5 bases; nucleotides outside the gene matches: 7. CDR3 length equals 15 residues. DNA of the CDR3: TGTGCCAGCAGTGGGGGACAGGGGGCAGGTACTGAAGCTTTCTTT. Its translation is CASSGGQGAGTEAFF.

The chain couples TRBV4-2 to TRBJ2-5, with 9 bases lining up with TRBD2. Germline CDR1 is LGHNA and CDR2 is YNFKEQ. There are 18 residues in the CDR3. With V trimmed by 1 base and J by 4 bases, 13 bases remained unmatched. The CDR3 is CASSQAGRGGAGRETQYF. In DNA form, the CDR3 reads TGTGCCAGCAGCCAAGCGGGGCGGGGGGGGGCGGGTCGAGAGACCCAGTACTTC.

The chain combines TRBV29-1 with TRBJ1-2; no reliable D call. CDR3 length: 16 residues. In germline, CDR1 is SQVTM, CDR2 ANQGSEA. V lost 1 base to trimming and J lost 5 bases, with 20 bases between them. CDR3 sequence reads: CSVEGTLKKGTYGYTF. Written as DNA, the CDR3 is TGCAGCGTTGAAGGTACCCTAAAAAAGGGAACATATGGCTACACCTTC.

Regarding this clone: Other nucleotide sequences in the sample specify the same CDR3. The J gene is TRBJ2-2, the V gene TRBV6-5; 9 bases align to TRBD1. V shed 4 bases, J shed 4 bases, and the junction held 4 bases outside the gene matches. The CDR3 runs to 15 residues. Germline assignment: CDR1 MNHEY and CDR2 SVGAGI. The CDR3 region has the DNA TGTGCCAGCAGTTTCGACAGGGGGGGCACCGGGGAGCTGTTTTTT. Translating gives CASSFDRGGTGELFF.

The V call is TRBV29-1, the J call TRBJ1-1; 8 bases align to TRBD1. V shed 5 bases and J 1 base; nucleotides not matched to a gene: 6. CDR1 is SQVTM and CDR2 is ANQGSEA in the germline V gene. CDR3 length: 14 residues. The CDR3 bases are TGCAGCGTTTTGCAGGGGGCGCGGAACACTGAAGCTTTCTTT. Amino acid sequence: CSVLQGARNTEAFF.